This entry features one T cell receptor beta chain sequence. The entry originates in a study of cytomegalovirus exposure and HLA in healthy donors. V was cut by 6 bases and J by 5 bases, with 16 bases left in between. Germline CDR1 reads KGHSH; CDR2 reads LQKENI. The length of the CDR3 is 14 residues. 60 Vbeta and 13 Jbeta primers were used in PCR. Sequencing used immunoSEQ multiplex PCR; TCRdb keeps in-frame clones, though not all of them. Among approximately 75,000 clones listed, about 79% were seen once. What was sequenced was PBMCs. The chain has TRBV18 and TRBJ1-1, with a tentative D call TRBD1 (6 bases). This sequence originates from a man aged 65 to 79 in good health and CMV-seropositive. DNA for the CDR3: TGTGCCAGCTCCCGCTCGGGGGGGCAGACTGAAGCTTTCTTT. This codes for CASSRSGGQTEAFF.